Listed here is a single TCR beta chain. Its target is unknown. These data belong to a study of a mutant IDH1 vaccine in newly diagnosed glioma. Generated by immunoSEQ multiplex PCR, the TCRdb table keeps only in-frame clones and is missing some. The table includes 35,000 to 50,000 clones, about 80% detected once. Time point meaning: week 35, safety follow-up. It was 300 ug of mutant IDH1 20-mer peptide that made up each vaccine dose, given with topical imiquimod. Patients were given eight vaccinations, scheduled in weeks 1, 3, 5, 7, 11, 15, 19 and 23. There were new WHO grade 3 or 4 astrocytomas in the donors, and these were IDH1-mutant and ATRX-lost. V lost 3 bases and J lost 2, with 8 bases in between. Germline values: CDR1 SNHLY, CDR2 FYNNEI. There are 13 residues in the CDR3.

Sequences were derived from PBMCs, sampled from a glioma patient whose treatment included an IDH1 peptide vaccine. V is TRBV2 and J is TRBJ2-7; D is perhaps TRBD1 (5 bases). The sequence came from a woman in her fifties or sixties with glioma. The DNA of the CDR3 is TGTGCCAGCAGTGAGACAGTCGCCTACGAGCAGTACTTC. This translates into CASSETVAYEQYF.